This T cell receptor beta chain is from a study of blood T cell repertoires in COVID-19. Clones were read by immunoSEQ multiplex PCR, and TCRdb kept only the in-frame ones, dropping some. The table has 200,000 or so clones, almost 85% seen once. V lost 3 bases, J lost 5 bases, and 12 bases stayed unmatched. The CDR3 extends over 17 amino acids. Looked up from germline, CDR1 is SNHLY and CDR2 is FYNNEI. This TCR derives from a human donor with acute or convalescent COVID-19. The donor label of this sample is uncertain. Sequenced input: peripheral blood. V gene TRBV2 combines with J gene TRBJ1-2, with 10 positions matching TRBD1. For the CDR3, the DNA is TGTGCCAGCAGTGAGACCGGGACAGGGGAGCCCATTTATGGCTACACCTTC. This encodes CASSETGTGEPIYGYTF.